This T cell receptor beta chain was recorded in a study of blood T cell repertoires in COVID-19. About the study: The analysed material was cDNA or gDNA that came from T cells, B-cell-depleted T cells, or PBMCs.

How the authors handled the data: Counts of nucleated cells, estimated from reference gene primer amplification, were obtained. Generated by immunoSEQ multiplex PCR, the TCRdb table keeps only in-frame clones and is missing some. The DNA was the basis for D and trimming; V, J and clone size are from that table. The sample includes 250,000 to 300,000 clones, around 82% of them seen just once. The CDR3 consists of 11 residues. Germline assignment: CDR1 MDHEN and CDR2 SYDVKM. Trimming shortened V by 5 bases and J by 7 bases, and 9 bases separated the two germline ends. The sequence came from a woman in her late teens or twenties with acute or convalescent COVID-19. The specimen was peripheral blood. The rearrangement links TRBV28 to TRBJ2-7, with D maybe TRBD1 (6 bases). The CDR3 DNA reads TGTGCCAGCAGTCTGAGGGGGGAGCAGTACTTC. It codes for CASSLRGEQYF.